The rows below give T cell receptor beta chains drawn from one sample of a study of OX40 agonist ivuxolimab in advanced cancers. Only in-frame clones appear in the TCRdb table, and some are missing; sequencing was by immunoSEQ multiplex PCR. The data contain over 80,000 clones, roughly 90% of them singletons. The material was CD4+ or CD8+ T cells sorted from blood, obtained in a trial of the OX40 agonist ivuxolimab. Receptor source: an adult with an advanced solid tumor such as melanoma, head and neck, liver or kidney cancer. Both conserved end residues are trimmed from each CDR3. Fields, in order: V gene, J gene, CDR3 protein.

v_gene: TRBV18; j_gene: TRBJ2-1; CDR3aa: ASSRAYNEQF
v_gene: TRBV10-3; j_gene: TRBJ2-5; CDR3aa: ATRDSGTEETQY
v_gene: TRBV4-2; j_gene: TRBJ1-2; CDR3aa: ASSNPDSSSFYGYT
v_gene: TRBV4-2; j_gene: TRBJ1-3; CDR3aa: ASSQQGSSGNTIY
v_gene: TRBV6-1; j_gene: TRBJ2-5; CDR3aa: ASSVRTSGVYQETQY
v_gene: TRBV5-6; j_gene: TRBJ2-5; CDR3aa: ASSIPHAGVWPQETQY
v_gene: TRBV9; j_gene: TRBJ2-7; CDR3aa: ASSVGPSSDYEQY
v_gene: TRBV4-2; j_gene: TRBJ2-1; CDR3aa: ASSQVNGGGEQF
v_gene: TRBV2; j_gene: TRBJ1-2; CDR3aa: ASRDVRSNYGYT
v_gene: TRBV28; j_gene: TRBJ1-6; CDR3aa: ASSLDQGNSPLH
v_gene: TRBV7-2; j_gene: TRBJ2-1; CDR3aa: ASSLMNPGTGRGEQF
v_gene: TRBV6-5; j_gene: TRBJ2-3; CDR3aa: ASSYVTSTDTQY
v_gene: TRBV7-3; j_gene: TRBJ1-6; CDR3aa: ASSLTGPNSPLH
v_gene: TRBV7-3; j_gene: TRBJ1-2; CDR3aa: ASSLDGVAGYT
v_gene: TRBV28; j_gene: TRBJ2-1; CDR3aa: ASSFRQGVRGSLYNEQF
v_gene: TRBV5-1; j_gene: TRBJ2-5; CDR3aa: ASSLAQQETQY
v_gene: TRBV4-3; j_gene: TRBJ2-3; CDR3aa: ASSQDASGRNTDTQY
v_gene: TRBV5-8; j_gene: TRBJ2-4; CDR3aa: ASSPLSGQPLAKNIQY
v_gene: TRBV6-1; j_gene: TRBJ1-4; CDR3aa: ASSARDRNEKLF
v_gene: TRBV5-4; j_gene: TRBJ2-7; CDR3aa: ASSPVLGGEQY
v_gene: TRBV11-3; j_gene: TRBJ2-1; CDR3aa: ASSLGQPGIDEQF
v_gene: TRBV7-8; j_gene: TRBJ1-3; CDR3aa: ASSFGGRGNTIY
v_gene: TRBV10-3; j_gene: TRBJ1-5; CDR3aa: AISEVAVGQPQH
v_gene: TRBV4-2; j_gene: TRBJ2-2; CDR3aa: ASSPERPGLAGTGELF
v_gene: TRBV7-2; j_gene: TRBJ2-5; CDR3aa: ASSRASVGQETQY
v_gene: TRBV28; j_gene: TRBJ2-1; CDR3aa: ASSPLGQGNNEQF
v_gene: TRBV19; j_gene: TRBJ1-1; CDR3aa: ASSIDSLNTEAF
v_gene: TRBV11-2; j_gene: TRBJ2-7; CDR3aa: ASSLAGSYEQY
v_gene: TRBV12-2; j_gene: TRBJ2-1; CDR3aa: ASRSLAGAYNEQF
v_gene: TRBV6-6; j_gene: TRBJ2-3; CDR3aa: ATSLGRFIDTQY
v_gene: TRBV7-2; j_gene: TRBJ2-7; CDR3aa: ASSSQPSGASEQY
v_gene: TRBV7-8; j_gene: TRBJ1-1; CDR3aa: ASRGGGTAF
v_gene: TRBV5-1; j_gene: TRBJ2-1; CDR3aa: ASSLEVVGQQF
v_gene: TRBV18; j_gene: TRBJ2-7; CDR3aa: ATSPDSYEQY
v_gene: TRBV28; j_gene: TRBJ2-1; CDR3aa: ASGTSGKGNEQF
v_gene: TRBV7-3; j_gene: TRBJ2-1; CDR3aa: ASSSGLAGYNEQF
v_gene: TRBV28; j_gene: TRBJ1-4; CDR3aa: ALGQPNEKLF
v_gene: TRBV20-1; j_gene: TRBJ2-7; CDR3aa: SAQQGTREY
v_gene: TRBV27; j_gene: TRBJ1-6; CDR3aa: ASRFGGLGSPLH
v_gene: TRBV7-2; j_gene: TRBJ1-1; CDR3aa: ASSSTGGVNTEAF
v_gene: TRBV19; j_gene: TRBJ2-7; CDR3aa: ASSRTSGIYEQY
v_gene: TRBV5-1; j_gene: TRBJ2-1; CDR3aa: ASSLLAGGSNEQF
v_gene: TRBV11-2; j_gene: TRBJ2-5; CDR3aa: ASSSGMGETQY
v_gene: TRBV28; j_gene: TRBJ2-1; CDR3aa: ASSFGGAPYNEQF
v_gene: TRBV19; j_gene: TRBJ1-1; CDR3aa: ASSVTGGDTEAF
v_gene: TRBV11-3; j_gene: TRBJ2-5; CDR3aa: ASSLKGQETQY